This TCR beta chain was recovered during a study of blood T cells in healthy people across ages. Then a second PCR, running roughly 7 to 11 cycles, was carried out with a sample-barcoded 5' primer and a J-beta primer mix. Each sample provided no less than 3 million CDR3-containing paired-end reads. From the 5' RACE reads, TCRdb called clonotypes with MiXCR, one entry per CDR3 protein. Of approximately 880,000 distinct CDR3 sequences listed, about 48% were seen once; the top ten hold roughly 12%. This clonotype was seen a handful of times. The CDR3 consists of 13 residues. Trimming shortened V by 3 bases and J by 2 bases, and 11 bases separated the two germline ends. The germline CDR1 and CDR2 sequences are DFQATT and SNEGSKA (reference sequence).

This chain uses TRBV20-1 with TRBJ2-7, with D perhaps TRBD1 or TRBD2 (5 bases each). The clonotype was recovered from a man under 40 in good health. Material for sequencing was blood. Here the CDR3 reads CSASRDGTYEQYF. Written as DNA, the CDR3 is TGCAGTGCTAGCCGGGACGGTACCTACGAGCAGTACTTC.